One and the same sample provided the 32 T cell receptor beta chains below, sequenced in a study of blood T cell repertoires in COVID-19. Clones were sequenced by immunoSEQ multiplex PCR, and TCRdb holds only the in-frame ones, with some missing. The top ten hold under 2.5% of the sample, which has about 81,000 clones, 91% seen once. The sample comprised peripheral blood. These receptor sequences come from a woman aged 45 to 65 in a cohort sampled during active COVID-19.

The genes are TRBV19 and TRBJ1-6; the D gene is possibly TRBD1 (5 bases). This CDR3 is built from 16 residues. V was clipped by 6 bases and J by 6 bases, with 18 bases between them. CDR1 is LNHDA, CDR2 SQIVND, per germline (reference sequence). In DNA form, the CDR3 reads TGTGCCAGTAGCTGGGGCAATCCGACCCTTAATTCACCCCTCCACTTT. Residues: CASSWGNPTLNSPLHF.

The V call is TRBV2, the J call TRBJ1-6, with 12 bases aligning to TRBD1. Germline CDR1 and CDR2: SNHLY and FYNNEI. With V trimmed by 4 bases and J by 10 bases, 5 bases remained unmatched. The CDR3 runs to 15 residues. CDR3 residues: CASSVLGQGASPLHF. CDR3 nucleotides: TGTGCCAGCAGTGTTCTGGGACAGGGGGCCTCACCCCTCCACTTT.

This chain uses TRBV19 with TRBJ2-3; tentative D call: TRBD2 (5 bases). Germline V gene sequence: CDR1 LNHDA, CDR2 SQIVND (reference sequence). The CDR3 has 15 residues. Trimming left V 3 bases short and J 2 bases short, with 12 bases between. The CDR3 protein is CASSIGPSLTDTQYF. CDR3 sequence (DNA): TGTGCCAGTAGTATTGGCCCTAGCCTCACAGATACGCAGTATTTT.

The chain couples TRBV2 to TRBJ1-1, with TRBD1 matching 7 bases. The length of the CDR3 is 14 residues. Per germline, CDR1 SNHLY and CDR2 FYNNEI. J gave up 1 base and V 2 bases, and 1 base lay outside the gene matches. In DNA form, the CDR3 reads TGTGCCAGCAGTGAAAAGGGGGCGAACACTGAAGCTTTCTTT. This encodes CASSEKGANTEAFF.

V and J are TRBV28 and TRBJ2-7, with D unresolved. V gave up 5 bases and J gave up 0 bases, with 8 bases separating them. CDR3 length equals 13 residues. In germline, CDR1 is MDHEN, CDR2 SYDVKM. DNA for the CDR3: TGTGCCAGCAGTCCCTCAGGCTCCTACGAGCAGTACTTC. Its protein is CASSPSGSYEQYF.

This sequence joins TRBV9 and TRBJ2-7, with D possibly TRBD2 on 7 matching bases. The length of the CDR3 is 14 residues. CDR1 is SGDLS, CDR2 YYNGEE, per germline. Deletions cut 0 bases from V and 5 bases from J, with 12 bases between. For the CDR3, the DNA is TGTGCCAGCAGCGTAGGGGGGGGGCCGGACGAGCAGTACTTC. It codes for CASSVGGGPDEQYF.

This clone was seen more than once but under ten times. V is TRBV11-3 and J is TRBJ2-6; TRBD1 matches at 8 bases. The CDR3 extends over 18 amino acids. The V gene end was trimmed by 7 bases and the J gene end by 0 bases; junction bases not matched to a gene: 11. Germline lookup yields CDR1 SGHNT and CDR2 YENEEA. The CDR3 sequence is CASTEHWTGSSGANVLTF. CDR3 nucleotides: TGTGCCAGCACCGAGCACTGGACAGGGAGCTCTGGGGCCAACGTCCTGACTTTC.

The chain uses TRBV18 and TRBJ2-3; tentative D call: TRBD2 (6 bases). V dropped 3 bases and J dropped 3 bases, with 16 bases sitting between them. CDR3 length equals 16 residues. Germline loops: CDR1 KGHSH, CDR2 LQKENI. CDR3: CASSPLRGLTTDTQYF. The CDR3 region has the DNA TGTGCCAGCTCACCCCTGCGGGGCCTGACGACAGATACGCAGTATTTT.

The chain couples TRBV12-3 or TRBV12-4 to TRBJ2-1, with D tentatively TRBD1 (6 bases). CDR3 length equals 12 residues. The V and J ends lost 5 bases and 6 bases respectively, with 8 bases between them. The CDR3 is CASSTGFNEQFF. CDR3 nucleotides: TGTGCCAGCAGTACAGGGTTCAATGAGCAGTTCTTC.

The chain carries TRBV6-1 and TRBJ2-3; weak D call: TRBD1 (6 bases). Germline V CDR1 and CDR2: MNHNS, SASEGT. The ends were cut back, 3 bases at V and 3 bases at J, with 13 bases in the middle. CDR3 size: 15 residues. The CDR3 DNA reads TGTGCCAGCAGTGATTCACAGGGTGGTACAGATACGCAGTATTTT. Translating gives CASSDSQGGTDTQYF.

The chain carries TRBV24-1 and TRBJ1-1, with D possibly TRBD1 on 5 matching bases. Per the germline V gene, CDR1 is KGHDR and CDR2 is SFDVKD. The V end was cut by 2 bases, the J end by 1 base, with 10 bases between. This CDR3 is 15 amino acids long. The CDR3, as DNA: TGTGCCACCAGTGATTCTAGGGGCGCGAACACTGAAGCTTTCTTT. Its translation: CATSDSRGANTEAFF.

The chain links TRBV19 to TRBJ1-5; D might be TRBD1 (5 bases). Germline CDR1 reads LNHDA; CDR2 reads SQIVND (reference sequence). V lost 3 bases and J 3 bases, leaving 18 bases between the germline ends. CDR3 length: 17 residues. The CDR3 sequence is CASSIPHRAGNNQPQHF. DNA for the CDR3: TGTGCCAGTAGTATTCCCCATAGGGCAGGGAACAATCAGCCCCAGCATTTT.

As DNA, the CDR3 is TGTGCTAGTGGTTGGGCCCTAAACACCATATATTTT. Residues: CASGWALNTIYF. V is TRBV12-5 and J is TRBJ1-3; D gene ambiguous. The CDR3 has 12 residues. CDR1 LGHNT and CDR2 FRNRAP come from the germline V gene. V dropped 4 bases and J dropped 6 bases, with 7 bases sitting between them.

V is TRBV7-8 and J is TRBJ1-2; 12 nucleotides match TRBD1. Trimming cost V 1 base and J 6 bases; bases outside gene matches: 12. Per the germline V gene, CDR1 is SGHVS and CDR2 is FQNEAQ. The CDR3 is 18 residues long. The CDR3 reads CASSLEAKGQGAGHGYTF. DNA of the CDR3: TGTGCCAGCAGCTTAGAAGCGAAGGGACAGGGGGCTGGGCATGGCTACACCTTC.

The V gene is TRBV27, the J gene TRBJ2-3, with 12 bases matching TRBD1. CDR1 MNHEY and CDR2 SMNVEV come from the germline V gene (reference sequence). J lost 5 bases, V lost 3 bases, and 6 bases had no gene match. The CDR3 spans 16 residues. CDR3 in DNA: TGTGCCAGCAGTTTCTGGGGACAGGGGGCCGGAGATACGCAGTATTTT. Protein sequence: CASSFWGQGAGDTQYF.

The V call is TRBV6-5, the J call TRBJ1-1; 8 bases fit TRBD1. The CDR3 contains 14 residues. Trimming cost V 6 bases and J 10 bases; bases outside gene matches: 13. The germline V gene encodes CDR1 MNHEY and CDR2 SVGAGI. The CDR3 region has the DNA TGTGCCAGCAGCAAAGGACAGGGCGGTAAGGGAGCTTTCTTT. As protein: CASSKGQGGKGAFF.

V is TRBV3-1 (or the pseudogene TRBV3-2) and J is TRBJ1-2, with 10 bases aligning to TRBD1. Losses at the gene ends were 5 bases for V and 8 bases for J; bases not matched to a gene: 14. The CDR3 has 16 residues. Germline V gene data show CDR1 as LGHDT and CDR2 as YNNKEL (reference sequence). The CDR3 coding sequence is TGTGCCAGCAGCGGAACCGGGACAGGGGTACCTCGGGGCTACACCTTC. Its protein product is CASSGTGTGVPRGYTF.

J is TRBJ1-5 and V is TRBV28, with 8 bases matching TRBD1. J lost 2 bases, V lost 6 bases, and 21 bases had no gene match. CDR1 and CDR2 (germline): MDHEN, SYDVKM. The CDR3 is made up of 20 amino acids. The CDR3 region has the DNA TGTGCCAGCAGCCTGGGCCACGGGGCAGGGGGCAGTTGGGGCAATCAGCCCCAGCATTTT. Residues: CASSLGHGAGGSWGNQPQHF.

Only one count was recorded for this clone. The chain recombines TRBV19 with TRBJ1-2; no clear D. The CDR3 spans 11 residues. Germline assignment: CDR1 LNHDA and CDR2 SQIVND (reference sequence). Trimming stripped 8 bases from V and 7 bases from J, with 11 bases between. CDR3 DNA: TGTGCCAGTCAAAATTACGGTGGCTACACCTTC. Protein sequence: CASQNYGGYTF.

The V and J genes are TRBV5-1 and TRBJ2-1; 10 bases agree with TRBD2. Unmatched junction bases numbered 7, after V lost 2 bases and J lost 5 bases. The germline V gene encodes CDR1 SGHRS and CDR2 YFSETQ. The CDR3 totals 16 residues. CDR3 bases: TGCGCCAGCAGCTTTCCCGGGACTAGCGAGAACAATGAGCAGTTCTTC. Translation: CASSFPGTSENNEQFF.

This chain's CDR3 is CASGTDYEQYF. The DNA for the CDR3 is TGTGCCAGCGGGACAGACTACGAGCAGTACTTC. V and J are TRBV25-1 and TRBJ2-7, with TRBD1 matching over 7 bases. There are 11 residues in the CDR3. CDR1 and CDR2 (germline): MGHDK, SYGVNS. The trim removed 8 bases at V and 3 bases at J, leaving 1 base unmatched.

V usage is TRBV3-1 (or the pseudogene TRBV3-2) and J usage is TRBJ2-5, with D possibly TRBD2 on 6 matching bases. V was cut by 5 bases and J by 0 bases, with 13 bases left in between. From germline, CDR1 is LGHDT and CDR2 YNNKEL (reference sequence). This CDR3 spans 15 amino acids. CDR3 nucleotides: TGTGCCAGCAGCGCGCTCCGGGACTACCAAGAGACCCAGTACTTC. As protein: CASSALRDYQETQYF.

Here the CDR3 DNA reads TGTGCCAGCAGGGTAGAGTGGGGAGGTGGCTACACCTTC. Translation gives CASRVEWGGGYTF. The V gene is TRBV6-5, the J gene TRBJ1-2; D gene unclear. V was clipped by 6 bases and J by 7 bases, with 15 bases between them. The CDR3 extends over 13 amino acids. Germline CDR1 reads MNHEY; CDR2 reads SVGAGI.

The rearrangement links TRBV10-3 to TRBJ2-2, with 9 bases identical to TRBD2. The V gene end was trimmed by 0 bases and the J gene end by 7 bases; junction bases not matched to a gene: 9. The length of the CDR3 is 17 residues. Germline assignment: CDR1 ENHRY and CDR2 SYGVKD. CDR3 coding DNA: TGTGCCATCAGTGAGTCGAAGGGGGGACTAGCCGGCGGGGAGCTGTTTTTT. Translation: CAISESKGGLAGGELFF.

This chain joins TRBV27 and TRBJ1-6; D remains ambiguous. Germline CDR1 and CDR2: MNHEY and SMNVEV (reference sequence). The CDR3 loop spans 12 amino acids. V dropped 3 bases and J dropped 7 bases, with 4 bases sitting between them. The CDR3 DNA follows: TGTGCCAGCAGTTTGGGCAATTCACCCCTCCACTTT. Amino acids: CASSLGNSPLHF.

V and J are TRBV29-1 and TRBJ2-7, with unresolved D. The CDR3 runs to 14 residues. Germline V gene lookup returns CDR1 SQVTM and CDR2 ANQGSEA. V dropped 3 bases and J dropped 7 bases, with 19 bases sitting between them. In nucleotides, the CDR3 is TGCAGCGTTGATGCGGAAGGAGAATCACCAGAGCAGTACTTC. Residues: CSVDAEGESPEQYF.

DNA for the CDR3: TGTGCCAGCAGACGACAGGGGGCTTCTGGAAACACCATATATTTT. Its translation: CASRRQGASGNTIYF. The genes are TRBV6-5 and TRBJ1-3, with 10 bases aligning to TRBD1. The CDR3 covers 15 residues. Germline V gene lookup returns CDR1 MNHEY and CDR2 SVGAGI. V lost 6 bases, J lost 1 base, and 3 bases stayed unmatched.

The chain links TRBV5-1 to TRBJ2-2; the D gene is possibly TRBD2 (7 bases). Trimming removed 6 bases at V and 0 bases at J, with 15 bases between. Germline-derived CDR1 and CDR2 are SGHRS and YFSETQ. The CDR3 has 16 amino acids. CDR3 in DNA: TGCGCCAGCACCCGGGGGGCAGGGGCGAACACCGGGGAGCTGTTTTTT. Translated: CASTRGAGANTGELFF.

V and J are TRBV5-6 and TRBJ1-6; TRBD1 might be the D (5 bases). Germline CDR1 SGHDT, CDR2 YYEEEE. V shed 4 bases and J shed 8 bases, with 13 bases lying between them. The CDR3 runs to 14 residues. CDR3 coding DNA: TGTGCCAGCAGCCGAGGTCAAGGGGATTCACCCCTCCACTTT. Amino acid sequence: CASSRGQGDSPLHF.

The chain carries TRBV7-3 and TRBJ2-2; 9 bases are shared with TRBD2. The CDR3 is 13 amino acids. The V gene's germline CDR1 is SGHTA and CDR2 FQGTGA. The trim removed 4 bases at V and 11 bases at J, leaving 5 bases unmatched. The CDR3 bases are TGTGCCAGCAGCTCTTTAGCGGGAGCTGAGCTGTTTTTT. Protein: CASSSLAGAELFF.

The genes are TRBV2 and TRBJ2-7; 11 nucleotides align to TRBD1. CDR3 length: 14 residues. The germline V gene has CDR1 SNHLY and CDR2 FYNNEI. Trimming at V came to 6 bases and at J to 3 bases, leaving 4 bases not matched to a gene. CDR3 amino acids: CASRRTGGVYEQYF. The CDR3 DNA is TGTGCCAGCAGGCGGACAGGGGGCGTCTACGAGCAGTACTTC.

V is TRBV5-1 and J is TRBJ2-3; TRBD2 matches 12 bases. Trimming took 2 bases from V and 6 from J; bases not matched to a gene: 7. Per the germline V gene, CDR1 is SGHRS and CDR2 is YFSETQ. This CDR3 region has 16 residues. The CDR3 DNA is TGCGCCAGCAGCTTACTAGCGGGGGGCCTTGGGGATACGCAGTATTTT. Translating gives CASSLLAGGLGDTQYF.